This T cell receptor (beta chain) is drawn from a study of a mutant IDH1 vaccine in newly diagnosed glioma. On the study more broadly: Vaccines were begun 4-6 weeks after radiotherapy alone, or with temozolomide cycles. Treated patients comprised around 62% males and approximately 40% females, mean age roughly 44 years. Patients were pretreated with radiotherapy, temozolomide, or both, mostly both. Study observations and caveats: Changes to the top peripheral T cell clonotypes appeared unrelated to pseudoprogression.

Regarding this clone: Its antigen is still unknown.

Time point described: week 47, end of study. All doses held 300 ug of mutant IDH1 20-mer peptide, with topical imiquimod. Measured with immunoSEQ multiplex PCR; TCRdb has only the in-frame clones, and not every one. Of approximately 80,000 clones detected, roughly four fifths appear once; the ten largest clones hold around 5.3%. The CDR3 contains 14 residues. V was shortened by 1 base and J by 5 bases, with 11 bases between the two germline ends. Germline CDR1 SEHNR, CDR2 FQNEAQ (reference sequence). Sequencing was performed on PBMCs, taken from a glioma patient whose treatment included an IDH1 peptide vaccine. This TCR was recovered from a man aged 40-50 years with glioma. The V and J genes are TRBV7-9 and TRBJ1-1; D is possibly TRBD1 (6 bases). CDR3 loop: CASSLGTAGTEAFF. The CDR3 coding sequence is TGTGCCAGCAGCTTAGGGACAGCGGGGACTGAAGCTTTCTTT.